The rows below give T cell receptor beta chains drawn from one sample of a study of identical twins. TCRdb recomputed calls from the 5' RACE reads with MiXCR, one row per CDR3 protein. The profile shows approximately 220,000 distinct CDR3 sequences, approximately 8.3% of them singletons. The data also belong to a second study, concerning yellow fever vaccine responses in identical twins.

Sequences were obtained from memory (CD45RO+) T cells sorted from blood. All receptors come from a woman under 30 in good health. Each CDR3 is given without its conserved first and last residue. Fields, in order: V gene, J gene, CDR3 protein.

TRBV20-1	TRBJ1-1	SAIGLMNTEAF
TRBV6-2/TRBV6-3	TRBJ1-1	ASSYSTNTEAF
TRBV6-2/TRBV6-3	TRBJ2-2	ASSYSTSGGRNTGELF
TRBV11-2	TRBJ2-3	ASSLGRGLSTQY
TRBV12-3/TRBV12-4	TRBJ2-6	ASIPAGANVLT
TRBV20-1	TRBJ1-5	SARPPGTFNQPQH
TRBV20-1	TRBJ1-2	SAGDRGATLGYGYT
TRBV2	TRBJ2-7	ASSLSGGPAYEQY
TRBV12-3/TRBV12-4	TRBJ2-3	ASSPKGAYVGDTQY
TRBV3-1	TRBJ2-6	ASSQGGAQGSGANVLT
TRBV20-1	TRBJ2-3	SARTSGRDTQY
TRBV9	TRBJ2-3	ASSVEAGGLYTDTQY
TRBV29-1	TRBJ1-3	SVVGGTGAGNTIY
TRBV14	TRBJ1-2	ASSQDWGTYGYT
TRBV5-1	TRBJ1-2	ASSFGTDYGYT
TRBV7-2	TRBJ2-5	ASSLDGRGRAQY
TRBV12-3/TRBV12-4	TRBJ2-7	ASSLQSSYEQY
TRBV9	TRBJ2-7	ASSVGQGTYEQY
TRBV6-1	TRBJ2-7	ASRVLGQLYEQY
TRBV15	TRBJ1-5	ATSRGIGGAQPQH
TRBV7-2	TRBJ1-5	ASSLRWGAEQPQH
TRBV4-2	TRBJ2-1	ASSLPGTSGSGYNEQF
TRBV25-1	TRBJ1-6	AISWWTGSGSNSPLH
TRBV9	TRBJ2-6	ASSGTGPGANVLT
TRBV5-6	TRBJ2-3	ASSLTSGATDTQY
TRBV15	TRBJ2-7	ATSRSGTASSYEQY
TRBV7-2	TRBJ2-1	ASSSTSGAYNEQF
TRBV4-3	TRBJ2-6	ASSQDRGAGANVLT
TRBV15	TRBJ2-5	ATSRGGDGVQETQY
TRBV7-2	TRBJ2-2	ASSFLASAGELF
TRBV10-3	TRBJ2-5	AISEGLGETQY